The 11 T cell receptor beta chains listed next were all sequenced from one sample in a study of early stage breast cancer tumors. This table comes from immunoSEQ multiplex PCR, and its TCRdb copy is limited to in-frame clones, with some not included. The sample lists roughly 30,000 clones; just under 75% were seen once. Sequenced input: breast tumor tissue. The receptors were sampled from a person aged 25 to 45 with breast cancer.

The J gene is TRBJ1-2, the V gene TRBV6-6; D perhaps matches TRBD1 (5 bases). Trimming left V 2 bases short and J 5 bases short, with 12 bases between. The CDR3 is made up of 14 amino acids. Looked up from germline, CDR1 is MNHNY and CDR2 is SVGAGI (reference sequence). CDR3 DNA sequence: TGTGCCAGCAGTTACGGAATGGGGCTTTATGGCTACACCTTC. As protein: CASSYGMGLYGYTF.

This clone came up once. This rearrangement joins TRBV10-1 to TRBJ2-7; D is ambiguous. Germline V gene data show CDR1 as WNHNN and CDR2 as SYGVQD (reference sequence). The CDR3 runs to 14 residues. The V end lost 8 bases, the J end lost 2 bases, and 16 bases lay between the germline ends. The CDR3 DNA follows: TGCGCCAGCTCGGACGGTACTCCCCCCTACGAGCAGTACTTC. Its protein is CASSDGTPPYEQYF.

The chain carries TRBV30 and TRBJ2-7; D could derive from TRBD1 or TRBD2 (5 bases each). V was clipped by 5 bases and J by 2 bases, with 7 bases between them. The CDR3 has 11 residues. Looked up from germline, CDR1 is GTSNPN and CDR2 is SVGIG (reference sequence). CDR3 region: CAWGGTYEQYF. In DNA form, the CDR3 reads TGTGCCTGGGGGGGAACCTACGAGCAGTACTTC.

V gene TRBV10-2 combines with J gene TRBJ2-7; 8 bases line up with TRBD1. The V gene end was trimmed by 7 bases and the J gene end by 0 bases; junction bases not matched to a gene: 5. The CDR3 loop spans 14 amino acids. Per the germline V gene, CDR1 is WSHSY and CDR2 is SAAADI. The CDR3 nucleotides read TGCGCCAGCACTCTGGGACAGGACTCCTACGAGCAGTACTTC. This translates into CASTLGQDSYEQYF.

The count of this clone is one. This sequence joins TRBV7-9 and TRBJ2-7; TRBD2 matches at 7 bases. Losses at the gene ends were 5 bases for V and 3 bases for J; bases not matched to a gene: 19. This CDR3 is built from 18 residues. Germline values: CDR1 SEHNR, CDR2 FQNEAQ (reference sequence). The DNA for the CDR3 is TGTGCCAGCAGCCACTACGGCGGTGATCGGGGGGACTTCTACGAGCAGTACTTC. This translates into CASSHYGGDRGDFYEQYF.

V is TRBV27 and J is TRBJ1-5; no firm D call. The V and J ends lost 0 bases and 1 base respectively, with 7 bases between them. The CDR3 extends over 15 amino acids. Germline V gene data show CDR1 as MNHEY and CDR2 as SMNVEV (reference sequence). The CDR3 DNA follows: TGTGCCAGCAGTTTATCGAGAGGGAGCAATCAGCCCCAGCATTTT. Translating it yields CASSLSRGSNQPQHF.

CDR3 DNA sequence: TGTGCCAGCAGCGCCCTGACAGGGTCCAACACTGAAGCTTTCTTT. This translates into CASSALTGSNTEAFF. V and J are TRBV11-2 and TRBJ1-1; 7 bases line up with TRBD1. This CDR3 has 15 amino acids. V lost 5 bases and J lost 2; bases outside the gene matches: 8. Germline assignment: CDR1 SGHAT and CDR2 FQNNGV.

V is TRBV27 and J is TRBJ2-2; a weak D match, TRBD1 (6 bases). The germline CDR1 and CDR2 sequences are MNHEY and SMNVEV (reference sequence). This CDR3 comprises 12 residues. V was cut by 5 bases and J by 6 bases, with 7 bases left in between. The chain's CDR3 is CASSGGSGELFF. CDR3 in DNA: TGTGCCAGCAGTGGGGGCTCCGGGGAGCTGTTTTTT.

The rearrangement links TRBV7-2 to TRBJ1-2; TRBD1 is a possible D gene (5 bases). Trimming left V 7 bases short and J 4 bases short, with 19 bases between. The CDR3 extends over 15 amino acids. Germline assignment: CDR1 SGHTA and CDR2 FQGNSA. The CDR3 loop is CASTSPGRTFYGYTF. CDR3 nucleotide sequence: TGTGCCAGCACCTCCCCGGGACGGACTTTCTATGGCTACACCTTC.

The chain joins TRBV5-6 to TRBJ2-4, with D possibly TRBD1 on 6 matching bases. Germline CDR1 reads SGHDT; CDR2 reads YYEEEE. The ends were cut back, 4 bases at V and 6 bases at J, with 8 bases in the middle. The CDR3 loop spans 12 amino acids. The chain's CDR3 is CASSPRGNIQYF. The DNA for the CDR3 is TGTGCCAGCAGCCCCAGGGGAAACATTCAGTACTTC. The whole variable domain, filled in from reference TRBV5-6 and TRBJ2-4, reads DAGVTQSPTHLIKTRGQQVTLRCSPKSGHDTVSWYQQALGQGPQFIFQYYEEEERQRGNFPDRFSGHQFPNYSSELNVNALLLGDSALYLCASSPRGNIQYFGAGTRLSVL.

J is TRBJ2-5 and V is TRBV10-3, with 8 bases identical to TRBD1. The V and J ends lost 10 bases and 5 bases, in that order; junction bases with no gene match: 6. CDR3 length equals 12 residues. Germline CDR1 reads ENHRY; CDR2 reads SYGVKD. The CDR3 spells CATSDRVETQYF. The CDR3 bases are TGTGCCACCTCGGACAGGGTGGAGACCCAGTACTTC.